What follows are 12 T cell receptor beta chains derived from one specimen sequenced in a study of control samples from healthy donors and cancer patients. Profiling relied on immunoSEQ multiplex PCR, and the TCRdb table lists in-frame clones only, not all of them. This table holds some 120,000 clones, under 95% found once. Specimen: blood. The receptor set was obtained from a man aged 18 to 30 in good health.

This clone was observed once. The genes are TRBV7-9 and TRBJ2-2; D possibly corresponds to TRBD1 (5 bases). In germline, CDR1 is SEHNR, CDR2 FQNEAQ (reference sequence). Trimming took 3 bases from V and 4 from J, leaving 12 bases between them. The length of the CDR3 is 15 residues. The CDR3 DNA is TGTGCCAGCAGCTTGACAGTTCGCGGCACCGGGGAGCTGTTTTTT. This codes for CASSLTVRGTGELFF.

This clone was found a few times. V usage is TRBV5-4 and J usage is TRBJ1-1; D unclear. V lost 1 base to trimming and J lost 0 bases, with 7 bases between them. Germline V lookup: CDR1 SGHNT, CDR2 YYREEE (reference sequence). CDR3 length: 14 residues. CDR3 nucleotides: TGTGCCAGCAGCTTGTGGTCTTTGAACACTGAAGCTTTCTTT. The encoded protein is CASSLWSLNTEAFF.

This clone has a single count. CDR3 nucleotide sequence: TGTGCCAGCAGCCGTAGATTGGGACAGGGGAATGAAAAACTGTTTTTT. Protein product: CASSRRLGQGNEKLFF. The J gene is TRBJ1-4, the V gene TRBV9; 10 bases are a match to TRBD1. Germline assignment: CDR1 SGDLS and CDR2 YYNGEE. The CDR3 is 16 amino acids. The V segment lost 4 bases and the J segment 5 bases; nucleotides outside the gene matches: 8.

CDR3 loop: CAWSVGTGITEAFF. The CDR3 DNA reads as TGTGCCTGGAGTGTAGGGACAGGGATCACTGAAGCTTTCTTT. This chain connects TRBV30 to TRBJ1-1, with TRBD1 matching over 9 bases. Losses at the gene ends were 0 bases for V and 4 bases for J; bases not matched to a gene: 3. CDR1 GTSNPN and CDR2 SVGIG come from the germline V gene (reference sequence). The CDR3 sequence is 14 residues long.

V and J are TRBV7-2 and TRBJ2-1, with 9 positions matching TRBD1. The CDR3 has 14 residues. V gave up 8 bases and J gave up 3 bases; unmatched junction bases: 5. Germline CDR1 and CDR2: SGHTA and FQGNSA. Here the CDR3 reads CASLRDRVYNEQFF. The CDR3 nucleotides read TGTGCCAGCCTTCGGGACAGGGTCTACAATGAGCAGTTCTTC.

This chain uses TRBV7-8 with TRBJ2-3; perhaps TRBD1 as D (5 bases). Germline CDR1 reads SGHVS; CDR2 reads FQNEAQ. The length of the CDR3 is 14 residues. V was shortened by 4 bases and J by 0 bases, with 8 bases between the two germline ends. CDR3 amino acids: CASSSRVSTDTQYF. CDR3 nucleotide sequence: TGTGCCAGCAGCTCCAGGGTGAGCACAGATACGCAGTATTTT.

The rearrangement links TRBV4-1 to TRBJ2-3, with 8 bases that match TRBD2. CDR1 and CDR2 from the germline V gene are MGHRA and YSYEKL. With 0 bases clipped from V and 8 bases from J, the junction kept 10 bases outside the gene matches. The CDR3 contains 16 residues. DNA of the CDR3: TGCGCCAGCAGCCAAGAGACTACCGCGGGGGGCCCTACGCAGTATTTT. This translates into CASSQETTAGGPTQYF.

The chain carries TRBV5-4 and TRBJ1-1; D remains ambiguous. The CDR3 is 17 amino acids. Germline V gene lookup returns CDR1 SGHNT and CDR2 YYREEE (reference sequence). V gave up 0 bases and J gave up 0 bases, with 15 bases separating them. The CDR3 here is CASSLGGGPGMNTEAFF. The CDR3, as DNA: TGTGCCAGCAGCTTGGGCGGTGGGCCCGGGATGAACACTGAAGCTTTCTTT.

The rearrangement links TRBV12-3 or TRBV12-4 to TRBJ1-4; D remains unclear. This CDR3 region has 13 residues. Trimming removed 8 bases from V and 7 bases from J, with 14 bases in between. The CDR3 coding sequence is TGTGCCAGCGGATTAAAAGCGGTTGAAAAACTGTTTTTT. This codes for CASGLKAVEKLFF.

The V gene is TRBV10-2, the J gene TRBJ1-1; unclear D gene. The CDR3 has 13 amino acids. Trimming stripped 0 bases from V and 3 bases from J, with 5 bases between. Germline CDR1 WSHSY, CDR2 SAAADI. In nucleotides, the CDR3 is TGCGCCAGCAGTGAGTCAGCGGACACTGAAGCTTTCTTT. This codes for CASSESADTEAFF.

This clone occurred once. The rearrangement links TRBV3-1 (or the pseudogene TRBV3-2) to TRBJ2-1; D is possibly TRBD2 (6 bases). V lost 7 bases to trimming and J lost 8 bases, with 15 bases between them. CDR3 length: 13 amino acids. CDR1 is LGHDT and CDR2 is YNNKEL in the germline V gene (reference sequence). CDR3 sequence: CASTLEGLDEQFF. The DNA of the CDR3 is TGTGCCAGCACCTTGGAGGGTTTGGATGAGCAGTTCTTC.

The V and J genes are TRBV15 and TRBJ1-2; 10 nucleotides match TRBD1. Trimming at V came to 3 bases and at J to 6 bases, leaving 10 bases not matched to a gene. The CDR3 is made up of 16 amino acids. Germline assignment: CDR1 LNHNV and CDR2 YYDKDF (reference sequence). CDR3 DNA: TGTGCCACCAGCAGTTACCGGGACAGGGGTATCGATGGCTACACCTTC. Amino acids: CATSSYRDRGIDGYTF.